The sequence of this T cell receptor (beta chain) was determined in a study of T cell responses to AZD1222 COVID-19 vaccine. Study information: Pooling of second doses given at about 4 or about 12 weeks was done.

Study-level results: The donors showed a predominance of white British ancestry and of females, with possible underestimation of clonal diversity. The repertoires were collected only after the peak T cell response. Of spike-specific TCRs, nearly half reportedly target regions left unmutated in variants.

Of note for this clone: The target antigen is unknown.

This CDR3 is 15 amino acids long. Germline CDR1 LNHDA, CDR2 SQIVND (reference sequence). V dropped 1 base and J dropped 3 bases, with 12 bases sitting between them. Profiled with immunoSEQ multiplex PCR; TCRdb holds only in-frame clones, not every one. The table shows about 140,000 clones, with approximately 90% occurring only once. The sample was peripheral blood, taken on day 0 of AZD1222 vaccination. This TCR was sampled from an adult in good health. This chain links TRBV19 with TRBJ1-1; unclear D gene. Written as DNA, the CDR3 is TGTGCCAGTAGTATAGGTCAGATGATACACACTGAAGCTTTCTTT. As protein: CASSIGQMIHTEAFF.